The 8 T cell receptor beta chains listed next were all sequenced from one sample in a study of T cell changes during pregnancy in multiple sclerosis. Sequencing was performed with immunoSEQ multiplex PCR; in TCRdb, only in-frame clones are kept and a portion is missing. In the table there are approximately 88,000 clones, 85% to 95% of which are singletons. The input for sequencing was peripheral blood, taken in the third trimester of pregnancy. Receptor source: a female donor with multiple sclerosis, enrolled in a pregnancy study.

The rearrangement uses TRBV5-1 and TRBJ2-1, with 11 bases that match TRBD2. V trimming: 2 bases; J trimming: 9 bases; junction bases outside the gene matches: 13. The CDR3 loop spans 17 amino acids. The germline V gene encodes CDR1 SGHRS and CDR2 YFSETQ. For the CDR3, the DNA is TGCGCCAGCAGCTTATTGTCTAGCGGGAGGTTGTCCACTGAGCAGTTCTTC. The encoded protein is CASSLLSSGRLSTEQFF.

V is TRBV29-1 and J is TRBJ2-2, with D maybe TRBD2 (5 bases). This CDR3 has 14 residues. The V gene's germline CDR1 is SQVTM and CDR2 ANQGSEA. Deletions cut 6 bases from V and 8 bases from J, with 19 bases between. The CDR3 is CSVPSDFFIGELFF. The DNA for the CDR3 is TGCAGCGTCCCTTCGGACTTCTTCATAGGGGAGCTGTTTTTT.

The rearrangement joins TRBV7-8 to TRBJ2-5; 10 bases are shared with TRBD2. V lost 6 bases to trimming and J lost 2 bases; unmatched junction nucleotides: 3. Germline CDR1 and CDR2: SGHVS and FQNEAQ. This CDR3 spans 14 amino acids. Here the CDR3 reads CASRGLATQETQYF. CDR3 coding DNA: TGTGCCAGCAGGGGACTAGCGACTCAAGAGACCCAGTACTTC. The full variable domain, its missing parts supplied by reference TRBV7-8 and TRBJ2-5, is GAGVSQSPRYKVAKRGQDVALRCDPISGHVSLFWYQQALGQGPEFLTYFQNEAQLDKSGLPSDRFFAERPEGSVSTLKIQRTQQEDSAVYLCASRGLATQETQYFGPGTRLLVL.

The chain carries TRBV4-3 and TRBJ2-7; TRBD2 is a possible D gene (6 bases). Looked up from germline, CDR1 is LGHNA and CDR2 is YSLEER. The length of the CDR3 is 14 residues. V lost 1 base to trimming and J lost 0 bases, with 7 bases between them. The CDR3 bases are TGCGCCAGCAGCCAAGGCGGGGCCTCCTACGAGCAGTACTTC. Its translation is CASSQGGASYEQYF.

The chain combines TRBV5-1 with TRBJ1-4; D gene ambiguous. V lost 4 bases and J lost 2, with 9 bases in between. The CDR3 loop spans 14 amino acids. CDR1 and CDR2 (germline): SGHRS, YFSETQ. The chain's CDR3 is CASSRMQTNEKLFF. The CDR3 DNA follows: TGCGCCAGCAGCCGAATGCAGACTAATGAAAAACTGTTTTTT. Full variable domain (outside the CDR3, taken from reference TRBV5-1 and TRBJ1-4): KAGVTQTPRYLIKTRGQQVTLSCSPISGHRSVSWYQQTPGQGLQFLFEYFSETQRNKGNFPGRFSGRQFSNSRSEMNVSTLELGDSALYLCASSRMQTNEKLFFGSGTQLSVL.

The gene calls are TRBV7-2 and TRBJ2-2, with 11 positions matching TRBD2. CDR1 is SGHTA, CDR2 FQGNSA, per germline. The length of the CDR3 is 16 residues. Trimming took 5 bases from V and 3 from J; bases not matched to a gene: 5. The DNA for the CDR3 is TGTGCCAGCAGCCCGTTAGCGGGAGGGTACACCGGGGAGCTGTTTTTT. This codes for CASSPLAGGYTGELFF.

In the case of this clone: Other nucleotide sequences from this sample produce the same CDR3. The chain recombines TRBV6-5 with TRBJ2-7; D gene ambiguous. The CDR3 is 14 amino acids. V was trimmed by 0 bases and J by 3 bases, leaving 9 bases between them. Germline-derived CDR1 and CDR2 are MNHEY and SVGAGI. CDR3 nucleotide sequence: TGTGCCAGCAGTTACTCGAAGGCAGGCTACGAGCAGTACTTC. Protein sequence: CASSYSKAGYEQYF.

This clone came up once. This chain links TRBV29-1 with TRBJ1-6; 8 bases fit TRBD1. This CDR3 spans 19 amino acids. With V trimmed by 8 bases and J by 0 bases, 18 bases remained unmatched. CDR1 SQVTM and CDR2 ANQGSEA come from the germline V gene. CDR3 sequence (DNA): TGCAGCCCTCTTTCGCCCTTGGACAGGGACCTCTCCTATAATTCACCCCTCCACTTT. Translated: CSPLSPLDRDLSYNSPLHF.